This T cell receptor beta chain is drawn from a study of blood T cell repertoires in COVID-19 (dated by TCRdb to about 2020). Study-wide context: Collaborator samples came from the United States, Italy and Spain and covered acute and convalescent phases of COVID-19. The samples were drawn from two sources: the first 160 participants of the ongoing ImmuneRACE study, and 1,000 to 1,500 subjects contributed by 6 global collaborators. A de-identified subject ID, COVID-19 status, age in years and sex were almost always included in the sample metadata. Where available, HLA class I and class II types were taken from metadata supplied by the sample provider and were not determined by assay-based typing. The repertoires were released in a freely available public database intended as a resource for research on the immune response to SARS-CoV-2. Deeply sampled blood TCRbeta repertoires from subjects exposed to, actively infected with, or recovered from COVID-19 were included in the dataset. The prospective study material was composed of cDNA or gDNA derived from T cells, B-cell-depleted T cells, or PBMCs.

TCRbeta CDR3 regions were amplified from genomic DNA using the immunoSEQ Assay, a bias-controlled multiplex PCR. Regarding the original processing steps: The number of nucleated cells in each sample was estimated by amplification of reference gene primers within the assay. Sequence reads were collapsed and filtered to measure the absolute abundance of every unique TCRbeta CDR3 rearrangement. For each sample, productive Simpson clonality was calculated by taking the square root of Simpson's diversity index across productive rearrangements. Sourced from immuneACCESS, this table was stored by TCRdb with only in-frame sequences that have V and J called. A share of the clones is absent; for the studies checked, an unresolved V gene accounts for under half, and the remainder has no known explanation. V and J calls and clone size are copied from that table; D and trimming were computed from the DNA. Across this sample there are just over 75,000 clones, with 84% seen only once. The ten largest clones capture roughly 3.5% of the sample.

The study at large found these results: How much clinical and demographic metadata was included differed by source and by participant, and the metadata was provided uncurated.

To note about this clone: The antigen it recognizes is unknown. Per-nucleotide qualities are absent, and no much larger clonotype sits a single base away.

Each collaborating institution followed its own protocols to collect whole blood in K2EDTA tubes. For TCRbeta analysis, collaborator samples were shipped as frozen whole blood, as isolated PBMCs, or as DNA extracted from either sample type. CDR1 and CDR2 are read off the germline V gene as MNHEY and SVGEGT. The CDR3 covers 14 residues, taking in both the cysteine and the phenylalanine. CDR3 DNA is the only sequence kept; it has 42 bases, read in frame from the first base. At the junction V is shortened by 2 bases and J by 1 base, with 8 bases in between. The chain is made from TRBV6-2 or TRBV6-3 and TRBJ2-5, with a tentative D gene TRBD1 over 5 matching bases. The TCR was taken from a man between 50 and 59 years old with acute or convalescent COVID-19. Sequencing was carried out using peripheral blood. The bases are TGTGCCAGCAGTTACCGACAGACCCAAGAGACCCAGTACTTC. Translated, this gives CASSYRQTQETQYF.